Reported below is one TCR beta chain. The data belong to a study of blood T cell repertoires in COVID-19. Repertoires were generated with immunoSEQ multiplex PCR, while TCRdb's copy carries only in-frame clones and drops some. The sample lists 300,000 to 450,000 clones, over 75% seen once, with roughly 2.1% in the top ten. Enrolled during active infection, Seattle patients were then followed longitudinally. V lost 3 bases, J lost 4 bases, and 12 bases lay in between. The CDR3 loop spans 14 amino acids. Germline-derived CDR1 and CDR2 are KGHSH and LQKENI. The receptor was derived from a woman aged 55 to 70 with COVID-19, enrolled during active disease. Sequencing was carried out using peripheral blood. The chain couples TRBV18 to TRBJ1-1; possibly TRBD1 for D (6 bases). The CDR3 DNA is TGTGCCAGCTCACCCAGAGGGGGGGGCACTGAAGCTTTCTTT. It specifies CASSPRGGGTEAFF.